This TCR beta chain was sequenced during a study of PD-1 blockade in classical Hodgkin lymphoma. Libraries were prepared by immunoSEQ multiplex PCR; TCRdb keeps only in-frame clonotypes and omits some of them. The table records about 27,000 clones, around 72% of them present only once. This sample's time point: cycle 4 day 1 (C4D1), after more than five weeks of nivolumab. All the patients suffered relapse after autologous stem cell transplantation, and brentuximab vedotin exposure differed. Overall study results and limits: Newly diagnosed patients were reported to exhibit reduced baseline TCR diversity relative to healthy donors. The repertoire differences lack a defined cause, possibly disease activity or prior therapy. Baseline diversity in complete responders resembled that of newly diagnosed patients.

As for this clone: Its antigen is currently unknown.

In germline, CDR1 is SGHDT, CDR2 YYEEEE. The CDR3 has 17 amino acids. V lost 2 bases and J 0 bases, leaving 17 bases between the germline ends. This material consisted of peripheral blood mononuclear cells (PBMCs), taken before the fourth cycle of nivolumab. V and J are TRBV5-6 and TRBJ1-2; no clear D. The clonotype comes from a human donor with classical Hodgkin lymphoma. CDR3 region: CASSFMEEPFSNYGYTF. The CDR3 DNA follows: TGTGCCAGCAGCTTCATGGAGGAGCCCTTTTCTAACTATGGCTACACCTTC.